This TCR beta chain was sequenced in a study of shared clonotypes between healthy human individuals. Study-wide findings and caveats: What naive subsets generally showed was a larger estimated richness than memory subsets showed.

The method was immunoSEQ multiplex PCR; TCRdb's version includes in-frame clones alone and lacks a portion of them. Of about 710,000 clones listed, roughly 72% were seen once; the top ten hold under 2%. Comment on this clone: Its target is not known.

The receptor's source is a woman aged 30 to 39 in good health. The sample taken for sequencing was memory CD4+ T cells sorted from blood. Regarding subset: CD45RA-negative fraction.

In DNA, the CDR3 is TGTGCCAGCAGCTCCCGGGCCACCTCGTACGAGCAGTACTTC. Translation gives CASSSRATSYEQYF. The chain employs TRBV7-9 and TRBJ2-7, with D unresolved. This CDR3 has 14 amino acids. V was clipped by 4 bases and J by 4 bases, with 14 bases between them. CDR1 and CDR2 (germline): SEHNR, FQNEAQ (reference sequence). Together with reference TRBV7-9 and TRBJ2-7, the CDR3 gives the full variable domain: DTGVSQNPRHKITKRGQNVTFRCDPISEHNRLYWYRQTLGQGPEFLTYFQNEAQLEKSRLLSDRFSAERPKGSFSTLEIQRTEQGDSAMYLCASSSRATSYEQYFGPGTRLTVT.